Below are 24 T cell receptor beta chains sequenced from a single sample in a study of molecular identifiers for immune sequencing clone quantification (dated by TCRdb to the late 2010s). The library came from PCR. Reads for this sample came from a NextSeq 500. TCRdb reprocessing: public reads trimmed at Q25 with fastp, clones called with MiXCR, in-frame beta chains kept. Each CDR3 protein appears once, grouped with its most common genes and DNA. Within this sample are over 550,000 distinct CDR3 sequences, with approximately 24% of them counted one time only. The ten largest clonotypes hold about 0.84% of the sample. Source material: naive CD8+ T cells from blood, with Jurkat cell RNA spiked in. In light of the paper, this sample's cell subset or site label describes: FACS-sorted CD8+CD4-CCR7+CD45RA+ naive T cells. The receptor set was obtained from a human donor in good health. Some libraries in this study had Jurkat cell RNA spiked in.

The rearrangement joins TRBV9 to TRBJ2-6; the D gene is possibly TRBD1 (6 bases). The CDR3 length is 15 residues. Germline-derived CDR1 and CDR2 are SGDLS and YYNGEE. V was clipped by 3 bases and J by 1 base, with 8 bases between them. CDR3: CASSDRVSGANVLTF. The CDR3 DNA is TGTGCCAGCAGCGACAGGGTTTCTGGGGCCAACGTCCTGACTTTC.

As for this clonotype: An end of the junction does not agree with germline; a read error may underlie this. The J gene is TRBJ2-2, the V gene TRBV9, with D perhaps TRBD1 (6 bases). Germline V gene lookup returns CDR1 SGDLS and CDR2 YYNGEE. This CDR3 region has 17 residues. CDR3 protein: CACSVNRDIANTGELFF. The CDR3 DNA reads TGTGCCTGCAGCGTTAACCGGGACATAGCGAACACCGGGGAGCTGTTTTTT.

As to this clonotype: One end of the junction is discordant with germline, which a read error may explain. The genes are TRBV6-2 or TRBV6-3 and TRBJ1-1; possible D gene TRBD1, 5 bases. Per germline, CDR1 MNHEY and CDR2 SVGEGT. The CDR3 runs 12 residues. The CDR3 DNA is TGTGCCAGCAGCCTCAGGGTGACTGAAGCTTCCTTT. It codes for CASSLRVTEASF.

This clonotype was seen a handful of times. V is TRBV7-6 and J is TRBJ2-5; maybe TRBD2 (5 bases). Germline lookup yields CDR1 SGHVS and CDR2 FNYEAQ. The CDR3 sequence is 14 residues long. V lost 5 bases and J 4 bases, leaving 14 bases between the germline ends. CDR3 sequence reads: CASSQLAGLETQYF. In DNA, the CDR3 is TGTGCCAGCAGCCAACTTGCGGGCCTAGAGACCCAGTACTTC. The whole variable domain, filled in from reference TRBV7-6 and TRBJ2-5, reads GAGVSQSPRYKVTKRGQDVALRCDPISGHVSLYWYRQALGQGPEFLTYFNYEAQQDKSGLPNDRFSAERPEGSISTLTIQRTEQRDSAMYRCASSQLAGLETQYFGPGTRLLVL.

This clonotype came up many times. This rearrangement joins TRBV5-4 to TRBJ2-3, with 11 positions matching TRBD2. The CDR3 covers 14 residues. The V gene's germline CDR1 is SGHNT and CDR2 YYREEE (reference sequence). The DNA of the CDR3 is TGTGAATGGGATAGCGGGGGGGCTGGAGATACGCAGTATTTT. Protein sequence: CEWDSGGAGDTQYF.

Regarding this clonotype: Possible read error: a much larger clone is one base away. Because the CDR3 is missing its conserved closing phenylalanine or tryptophan, this is likely a read error. The chain links TRBV7-9 to TRBJ2-1; unclear D gene. V was pared by 3 bases and J by 5 bases, with 8 bases between. The CDR3 sequence is 13 residues long. CDR1 and CDR2 (germline): SEHNR, FQNEAQ (reference sequence). CDR3 DNA: TGTGCCAGCAGCTTGCCCAGCAACAATGAGCAGTTCCTC. Residues: CASSLPSNNEQFL.

This clonotype was observed a handful of times. Germline and junction disagree at one end, which may indicate a read error. The chain carries TRBV12-3 or TRBV12-4 and TRBJ1-3; D possibly corresponds to TRBD1 (6 bases). This CDR3 region has 11 residues. CDR3 DNA sequence: TGTGCCAGCAGTTTCGGTCGGACAGCACTTTTT. Residues: CASSFGRTALF.

This clonotype was seen only once. A read error may be the cause here, since a much bigger clone is one base away. This chain uses TRBV20-1 with TRBJ2-1; no firm D call. The CDR3 is made up of 13 amino acids. Germline assignment: CDR1 DFQATT and CDR2 SNEGSKA (reference sequence). Trimming left V 6 bases short and J 0 bases short, with 9 bases between. CDR3 in DNA: TGCAGTGCGCAGGCGACCTCCTACAATGAGCAGTTCTTC. It translates to CSAQATSYNEQFF.

This chain links TRBV27 with TRBJ2-3, with 10 nucleotides matching TRBD1. This CDR3 comprises 20 residues. J gave up 0 bases and V 0 bases, and 12 bases lay outside the gene matches. CDR1 is MNHEY, CDR2 SMNVEV, per germline (reference sequence). In nucleotides, the CDR3 is TGTGCCAGCAGTTTATCGGTGGGGGAGGACAGGGGGACTAGCACAGATACGCAGTATTTT. Protein sequence: CASSLSVGEDRGTSTDTQYF.

Turning to this clonotype: One end of the junction is discordant with germline, which a read error may explain. The rearrangement uses TRBV13 and TRBJ2-5, with 7 bases fitting TRBD1. CDR3 length: 13 amino acids. Germline V lookup: CDR1 PRHDT, CDR2 FYEKMQ (reference sequence). For the CDR3, the DNA is TGTGCCAGCAGCGGGACAGCCCAAGAGACCCAGGACTTC. Translated: CASSGTAQETQDF. Combining the CDR3 with reference TRBV13 and TRBJ2-5 gives the whole variable domain AAGVIQSPRHLIKEKRETATLKCYPIPRHDTVYWYQQGPGQDPQFLISFYEKMQSDKGSIPDRFSAQQFSDYHSELNMSSLELGDSALYFCASSGTAQETQDFGPGTRLLVL.

The chain employs TRBV6-5 and TRBJ2-7; 11 bases map to TRBD1. V dropped 4 bases and J dropped 3; count of bases not matched to a gene: 5. The CDR3 has 15 residues. CDR1 and CDR2 from the germline V gene are MNHEY and SVGAGI. CDR3 DNA sequence: TGTGCCAGCAGTTCAACGGACAGGGGGCTCTACGAGCAGTACTTC. Amino acids: CASSSTDRGLYEQYF.

This clonotype was detected many times. Here the CDR3 DNA reads TGTGCCAGCAGTTTGAACTTTGGGGGGAGCCAAGAGACCCAGTACTTC. Residues: CASSLNFGGSQETQYF. The rearrangement joins TRBV12-3 or TRBV12-4 to TRBJ2-5; D possibly corresponds to TRBD2 (6 bases). CDR3 size: 16 residues. The V gene lost 3 bases and the J gene lost 1 base, with 15 bases spanning the gap.

The rearrangement uses TRBV5-5 and TRBJ2-7; D gene unclear. Per the germline V gene, CDR1 is SGHKS and CDR2 is YYEKEE (reference sequence). The V end lost 4 bases, the J end lost 7 bases, and 9 bases lay between the germline ends. The CDR3 has 11 residues. The CDR3 nucleotides are TGTGCCAGCAGCGTTGATAGTGAGCAGTACTTC. Amino acids: CASSVDSEQYF.

As for this clonotype: A much more abundant neighbour one base away suggests this may be a read error. The chain uses TRBV14 and TRBJ2-3; 7 bases match TRBD1. J gave up 6 bases and V 2 bases, and 5 bases lay outside the gene matches. The CDR3 runs 14 residues. CDR1 is SGHDN and CDR2 is FVKESK in the germline V gene. CDR3 bases: TGTGCCAGCAGCCAAACCAAGACAGGGGATACGCAGTATTTT. It codes for CASSQTKTGDTQYF.

Points on this clonotype: This clone may be a read error of a much larger clone one base away. The V gene is TRBV12-3 or TRBV12-4, the J gene TRBJ2-3; D uncertain. The V and J ends lost 7 bases and 2 bases respectively, with 7 bases between them. This CDR3 has 12 amino acids. The CDR3 bases are TGTGCCAGCACTCCAGCCACAGATACGCAGTATTTT. Protein: CASTPATDTQYF.

This clonotype was counted only a few times. The V and J genes are TRBV6-5 and TRBJ1-5, with D perhaps TRBD1 (6 bases). Trimming took 6 bases from V and 0 from J, leaving 15 bases between them. Germline values: CDR1 MNHEY, CDR2 SVGAGI. The CDR3 totals 16 residues. The DNA for the CDR3 is TGTGCCAGCAGCCCCTCCGGACAGTATAGCAATCAGCCCCAGCATTTT. Translating it yields CASSPSGQYSNQPQHF.

There are many counts of this clonotype. The chain links TRBV12-5 to TRBJ2-2, with 10 nucleotides matching TRBD1. The ends lost 5 bases at V and 4 bases at J; junction bases unmatched: 7. Germline assignment: CDR1 LGHNT and CDR2 FRNRAP. This CDR3 has 16 residues. The DNA of the CDR3 is TGTGCTAGTGGTCCGCCGGGACAGGGGTTCACCGGGGAGCTGTTTTTT. This gives the protein CASGPPGQGFTGELFF.

This chain connects TRBV6-2 or TRBV6-3 to TRBJ2-3, with 9 bases fitting TRBD1. V was clipped by 7 bases and J by 2 bases; unmatched bases: 7. This CDR3 has 15 amino acids. Germline V CDR1 and CDR2: MNHEY, SVGEGT. The CDR3 nucleotides are TGTGCCAGCACCCGGGACAGGGATCACACAGATACGCAGTATTTT. Its translation: CASTRDRDHTDTQYF.

V usage is TRBV5-1 and J usage is TRBJ2-2; TRBD2 is a possible D gene (6 bases). This CDR3 contains 16 residues. Between the trimmed V and J ends, which lost 3 bases and 3 bases, there was a span of 15 bases. CDR1 is SGHRS and CDR2 is YFSETQ in the germline V gene. The CDR3 sequence is CASSSAGGTDTGELFF. CDR3 coding DNA: TGCGCCAGCAGCTCGGCTGGAGGGACCGACACCGGGGAGCTGTTTTTT.

At least ten counts were recorded for this clonotype. CDR3 region: CASSQPSPTAFF. The DNA for the CDR3 is TGCGCCAGCAGCCAACCCTCGCCCACAGCTTTCTTT. The chain combines TRBV4-1 with TRBJ1-1; no definite D call. This CDR3 contains 12 residues. Per germline, CDR1 MGHRA and CDR2 YSYEKL. The V end lost 2 bases, the J end lost 10 bases, and 11 bases lay between the germline ends.

The sample holds a few counts of this clonotype. The chain is built from TRBV6-1 and TRBJ1-1, with TRBD1 matching 8 bases. The V gene's germline CDR1 is MNHNS and CDR2 SASEGT. V dropped 5 bases and J dropped 5; count of bases not matched to a gene: 10. The CDR3 contains 15 residues. Here the CDR3 DNA reads TGTGCCAGCAGTCTAACAGGACAGGGCTGGACTGAAGCTTTCTTT. This gives the protein CASSLTGQGWTEAFF.

This clonotype was seen more than once but under ten times. The CDR3 loop is CASSQDPDNYGYTF. The CDR3 region has the DNA TGTGCCAGCAGCCAAGATCCAGATAACTATGGCTACACCTTC. The genes are TRBV3-1 and TRBJ1-2, with D hard to call. CDR1 LGHDT and CDR2 YNNKEL come from the germline V gene (reference sequence). Trimming stripped 0 bases from V and 1 base from J, with 6 bases between. This CDR3 region has 14 residues.

The chain couples TRBV11-2 to TRBJ1-6; D possibly corresponds to TRBD1 (5 bases). This CDR3 region has 14 residues. Between the trimmed V and J ends, which lost 5 bases and 4 bases, there was a span of 9 bases. Germline lookup yields CDR1 SGHAT and CDR2 FQNNGV. The CDR3: CASSMGPYNSPLHF. CDR3 nucleotides: TGTGCCAGCAGCATGGGACCTTATAATTCACCCCTCCACTTT.

This clonotype came up many times. This chain joins TRBV28 and TRBJ2-6, with D perhaps matching TRBD2 (6 bases). This CDR3 has 17 residues. The germline CDR1 and CDR2 sequences are MDHEN and SYDVKM. Trimming cost V 7 bases and J 0 bases, with 16 bases left between them. CDR3 nucleotides: TGTGCCAGCACCCCAGGGAGGTCAGGCTCTGGGGCCAACGTCCTGACTTTC. It translates to CASTPGRSGSGANVLTF.